This paragraph covers one TCR beta chain sequence. This sample is drawn from a study of blood T cell repertoires in COVID-19. Study in general: Specimens from acute and convalescent COVID-19 originated in the United States, Italy and Spain.

TCRdb's table, derived via immunoSEQ multiplex PCR, lists solely in-frame clones and lacks some. Here the sample spans around 250,000 clones, around 80% being singletons. The CDR3 sequence is 14 residues long. Looked up from germline, CDR1 is LNHDA and CDR2 is SQIVND (reference sequence). V shed 7 bases, J shed 4 bases, and the junction held 7 bases outside the gene matches. The chain uses TRBV19 and TRBJ1-5, with 7 bases matching TRBD1. Material: peripheral blood. The sequence was collected from a woman older than 75 with acute or convalescent COVID-19. CDR3 in amino acids: CASNRQGPNQPQHF. Here the CDR3 DNA reads TGTGCCAGTAACCGACAGGGACCGAATCAGCCCCAGCATTTT. The whole variable domain, remainder taken from reference TRBV19 and TRBJ1-5, is DGGITQSPKYLFRKEGQNVTLSCEQNLNHDAMYWYRQDPGQGLRLIYYSQIVNDFQKGDIAEGYSVSREKKESFPLTVTSAQKNPTAFYLCASNRQGPNQPQHFGDGTRLSIL.